This T cell receptor (beta chain) was sequenced in a study of blood T cells in healthy people across ages. A J-beta primer mix and a sample-barcoded 5' primer were used in a second PCR of about 6 to 12 cycles. TCRdb passed the 5' RACE reads through MiXCR, listing each CDR3 protein once. The sample shows 630,000 or so distinct CDR3 sequences, roughly 32% of them seen only once. The CDR3 extends over 19 amino acids. Unmatched junction bases numbered 8, after V lost 1 base and J lost 0 bases. Germline assignment: CDR1 KGHSH and CDR2 LQKENI. The table lists this clonotype with many counts. V usage is TRBV18 and J usage is TRBJ2-6; 8 bases fit TRBD1. The specimen sequenced was blood. This clonotype was obtained from an elderly woman in good health. The CDR3 region has the DNA TGTGCCAGCTCACCACTTTCGGCAGGGGGCGTCTCTGGGGCCAACGTCCTGACTTTC. Amino acid sequence: CASSPLSAGGVSGANVLTF.